This T cell receptor (beta chain) was recorded in a study of T cells expressing NK-cell markers. The study's findings and limits: The leading position in the CD3+CD56-NKG2C+ fraction of several donors also went to these clonotypes.

Germline V lookup: CDR1 DFQATT, CDR2 SNEGSKA (reference sequence). This CDR3 spans 17 amino acids. In regard to this clonotype: What it binds is not known.

TCRdb re-called the 5' RACE reads and gives one entry per CDR3 protein, without DNA. The sample table sets out 550,000 to 600,000 distinct CDR3 sequences. The sample was blood T cells: a sorted CD56 or NKG2C T cell subset, CD4+ or CD8+ T cells, or bulk PBMC T cells (not recorded which). The TCR was taken from a man in his late teens or twenties in good health. This chain connects TRBV20-1 to TRBJ2-1; TCRdb picks TRBD1, but there is no DNA to check that call. CDR3 protein: CSARDGASWGSYNEQFF.